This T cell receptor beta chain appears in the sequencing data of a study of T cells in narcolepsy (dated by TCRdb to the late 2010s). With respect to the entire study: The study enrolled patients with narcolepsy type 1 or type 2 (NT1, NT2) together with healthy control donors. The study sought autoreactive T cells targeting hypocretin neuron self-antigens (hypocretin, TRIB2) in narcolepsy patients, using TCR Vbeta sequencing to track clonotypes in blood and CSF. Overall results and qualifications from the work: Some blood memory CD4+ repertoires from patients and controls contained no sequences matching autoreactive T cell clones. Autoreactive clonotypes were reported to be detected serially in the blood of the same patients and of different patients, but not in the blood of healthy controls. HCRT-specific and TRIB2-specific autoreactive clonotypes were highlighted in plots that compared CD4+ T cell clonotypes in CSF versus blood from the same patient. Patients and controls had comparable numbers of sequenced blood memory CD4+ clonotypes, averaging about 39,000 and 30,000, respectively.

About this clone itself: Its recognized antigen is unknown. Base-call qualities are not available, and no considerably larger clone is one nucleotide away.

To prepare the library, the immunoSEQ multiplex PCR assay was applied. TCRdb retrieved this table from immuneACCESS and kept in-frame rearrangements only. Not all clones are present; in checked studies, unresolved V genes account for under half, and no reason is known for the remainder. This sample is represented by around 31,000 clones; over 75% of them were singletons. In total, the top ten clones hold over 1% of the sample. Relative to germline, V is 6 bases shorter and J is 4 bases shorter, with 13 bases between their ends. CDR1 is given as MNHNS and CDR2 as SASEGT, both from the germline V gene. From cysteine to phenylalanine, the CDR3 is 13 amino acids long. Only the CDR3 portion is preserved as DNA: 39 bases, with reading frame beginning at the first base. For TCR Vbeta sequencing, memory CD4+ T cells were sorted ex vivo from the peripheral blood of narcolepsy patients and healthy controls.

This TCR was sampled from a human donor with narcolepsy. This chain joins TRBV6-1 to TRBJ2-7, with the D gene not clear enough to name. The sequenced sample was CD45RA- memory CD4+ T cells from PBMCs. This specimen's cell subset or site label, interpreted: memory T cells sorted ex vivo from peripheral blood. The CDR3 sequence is CASRARSAYEQYF. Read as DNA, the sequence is TGTGCCAGCAGAGCCCGGTCGGCTTACGAGCAGTACTTC.